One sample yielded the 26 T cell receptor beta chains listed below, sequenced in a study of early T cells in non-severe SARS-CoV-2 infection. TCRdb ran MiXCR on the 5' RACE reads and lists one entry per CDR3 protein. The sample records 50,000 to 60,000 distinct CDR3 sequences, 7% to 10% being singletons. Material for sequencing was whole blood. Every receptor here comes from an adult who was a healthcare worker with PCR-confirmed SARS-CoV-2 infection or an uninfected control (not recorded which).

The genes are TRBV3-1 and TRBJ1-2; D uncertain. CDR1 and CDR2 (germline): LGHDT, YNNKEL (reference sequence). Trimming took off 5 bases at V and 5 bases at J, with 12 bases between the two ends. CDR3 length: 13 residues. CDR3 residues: CASSLRTEYGYTF. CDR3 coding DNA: TGTGCCAGCAGCTTACGCACTGAATATGGCTACACCTTC.

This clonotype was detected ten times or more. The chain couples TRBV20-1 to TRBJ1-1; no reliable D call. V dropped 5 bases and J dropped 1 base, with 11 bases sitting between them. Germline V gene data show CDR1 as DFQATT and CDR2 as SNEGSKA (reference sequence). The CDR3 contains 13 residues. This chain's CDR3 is CSAQLEGNTEAFF. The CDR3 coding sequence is TGCAGTGCTCAGCTCGAGGGGAACACTGAAGCTTTCTTT.

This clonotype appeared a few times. The CDR3, as DNA: TGCGCCAGCAGCGACAGGGGGCTTGGAAACACCATATATTTT. Translated: CASSDRGLGNTIYF. V usage is TRBV10-2 and J usage is TRBJ1-3, with TRBD1 identical over 10 bases. The CDR3 consists of 14 residues. Unmatched junction bases numbered 2, after V lost 6 bases and J lost 3 bases. Germline CDR1 reads WSHSY; CDR2 reads SAAADI.

The CDR3 nucleotides are TGTGCCAGTAGTTCTCAACAGGGGTTCGTTGGGGCCAACGTCCTGACTTTC. This codes for CASSSQQGFVGANVLTF. This sequence joins TRBV19 and TRBJ2-6, with 7 bases aligning to TRBD1. The germline gives CDR1 LNHDA, CDR2 SQIVND (reference sequence). J was trimmed by 3 bases and V by 5 bases; bases with no gene match: 10. There are 17 residues in the CDR3. The full variable domain, rest sourced from reference TRBV19 and TRBJ2-6, is DGGITQSPKYLFRKEGQNVTLSCEQNLNHDAMYWYRQDPGQGLRLIYYSQIVNDFQKGDIAEGYSVSREKKESFPLTVTSAQKNPTAFYLCASSSQQGFVGANVLTFGAGSRLTVL.

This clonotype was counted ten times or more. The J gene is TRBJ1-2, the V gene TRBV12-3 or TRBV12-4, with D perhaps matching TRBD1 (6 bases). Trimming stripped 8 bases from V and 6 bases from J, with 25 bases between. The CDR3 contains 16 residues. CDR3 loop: CASELFHPTGKDGYTF. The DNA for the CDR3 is TGTGCCAGCGAGCTATTCCATCCTACAGGGAAGGATGGCTACACCTTC.

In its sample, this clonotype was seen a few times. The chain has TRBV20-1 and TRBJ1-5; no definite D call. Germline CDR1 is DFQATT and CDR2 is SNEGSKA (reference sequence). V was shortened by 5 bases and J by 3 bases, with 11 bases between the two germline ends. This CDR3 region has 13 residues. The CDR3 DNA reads TGCAGTGCTCGCGACGTACCCAATCAGCCCCAGCATTTT. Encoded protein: CSARDVPNQPQHF.

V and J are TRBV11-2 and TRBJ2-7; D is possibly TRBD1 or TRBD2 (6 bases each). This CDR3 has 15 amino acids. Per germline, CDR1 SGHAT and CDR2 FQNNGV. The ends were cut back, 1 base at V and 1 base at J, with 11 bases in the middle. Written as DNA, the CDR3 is TGTGCCAGCAGCTTAGCGGTAGGGGGGTCCTACGAGCAGTACTTC. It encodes CASSLAVGGSYEQYF.

The CDR3 DNA reads as TGTGCCAGCAGCCAAGAAGACGGGGGACTAGCGGTCAAGGGTACGCAGTATTTT. This sequence encodes CASSQEDGGLAVKGTQYF. The V gene is TRBV3-1, the J gene TRBJ2-3, with TRBD2 matching 11 bases. Germline V CDR1 and CDR2: LGHDT, YNNKEL (reference sequence). The CDR3 consists of 18 residues. Trimming cost V 0 bases and J 8 bases; bases outside gene matches: 13.

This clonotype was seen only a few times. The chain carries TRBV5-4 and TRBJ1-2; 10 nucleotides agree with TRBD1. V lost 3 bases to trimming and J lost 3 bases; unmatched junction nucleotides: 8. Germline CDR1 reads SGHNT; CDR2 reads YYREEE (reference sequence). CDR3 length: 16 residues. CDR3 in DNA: TGTGCCAGCAGCTATGGACAGGGGGGTCGAGACTATGGCTACACCTTC. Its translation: CASSYGQGGRDYGYTF.

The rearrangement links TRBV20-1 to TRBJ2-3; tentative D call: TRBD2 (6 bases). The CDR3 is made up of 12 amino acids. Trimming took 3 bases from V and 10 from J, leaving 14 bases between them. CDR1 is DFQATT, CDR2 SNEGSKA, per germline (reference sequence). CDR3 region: CSASTGGLAQYF. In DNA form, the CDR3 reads TGCAGTGCTAGCACTGGAGGGTTAGCGCAGTATTTT.

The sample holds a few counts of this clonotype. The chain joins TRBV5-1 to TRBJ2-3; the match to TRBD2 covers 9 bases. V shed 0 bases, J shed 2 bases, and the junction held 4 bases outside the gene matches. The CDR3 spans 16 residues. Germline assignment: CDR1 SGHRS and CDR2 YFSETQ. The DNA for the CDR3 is TGCGCCAGCAGCTTGGATGGCGGGGGGGCCACAGATACGCAGTATTTT. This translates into CASSLDGGGATDTQYF.

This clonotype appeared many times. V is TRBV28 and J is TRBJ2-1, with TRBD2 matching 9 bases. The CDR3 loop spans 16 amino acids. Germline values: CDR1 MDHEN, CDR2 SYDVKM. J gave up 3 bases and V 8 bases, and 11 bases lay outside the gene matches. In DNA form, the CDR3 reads TGTGCCAGCCTCTCCCTAGCGGGGAAAGACTACAATGAGCAGTTCTTC. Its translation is CASLSLAGKDYNEQFF.

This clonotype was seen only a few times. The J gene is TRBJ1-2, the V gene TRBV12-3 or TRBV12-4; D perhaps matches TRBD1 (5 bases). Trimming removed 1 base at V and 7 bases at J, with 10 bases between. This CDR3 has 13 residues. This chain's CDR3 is CASSLGDGFGYTF. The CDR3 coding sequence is TGTGCCAGCAGTTTAGGGGACGGGTTTGGCTACACCTTC.

CDR3 nucleotides: TGTGCCAGTAGTCGGTACATAAACTACGAGCAGTACTTC. Amino acids: CASSRYINYEQYF. The chain joins TRBV19 to TRBJ2-7, with D hard to call. Germline CDR1 reads LNHDA; CDR2 reads SQIVND (reference sequence). Trimming took 5 bases from V and 3 from J, leaving 11 bases between them. There are 13 residues in the CDR3.

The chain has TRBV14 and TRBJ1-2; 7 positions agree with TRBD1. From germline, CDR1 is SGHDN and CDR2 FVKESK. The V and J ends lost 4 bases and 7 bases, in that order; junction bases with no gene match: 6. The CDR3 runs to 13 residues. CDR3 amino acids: CASSPTRDSGYTF. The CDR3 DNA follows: TGTGCCAGCAGCCCAACCCGGGACAGTGGCTACACCTTC.

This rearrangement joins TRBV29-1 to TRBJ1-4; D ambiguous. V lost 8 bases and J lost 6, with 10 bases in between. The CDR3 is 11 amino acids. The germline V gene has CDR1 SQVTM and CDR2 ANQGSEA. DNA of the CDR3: TGCAGCTGGAGGGTTGATGAAAAACTGTTTTTT. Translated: CSWRVDEKLFF.

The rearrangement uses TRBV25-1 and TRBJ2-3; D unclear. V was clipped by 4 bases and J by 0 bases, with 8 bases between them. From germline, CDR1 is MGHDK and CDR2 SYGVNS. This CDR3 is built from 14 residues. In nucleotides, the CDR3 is TGTGCCAGCAGTGCATCTAAGAGCACAGATACGCAGTATTTT. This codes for CASSASKSTDTQYF.

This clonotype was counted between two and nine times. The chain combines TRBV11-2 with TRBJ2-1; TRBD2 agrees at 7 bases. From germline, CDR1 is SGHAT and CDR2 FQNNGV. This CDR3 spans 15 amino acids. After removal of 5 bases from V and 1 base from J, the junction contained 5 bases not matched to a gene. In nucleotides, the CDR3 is TGTGCCAGCAGCGCCGGGGGGTCTTCCTACAATGAGCAGTTCTTC. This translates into CASSAGGSSYNEQFF.

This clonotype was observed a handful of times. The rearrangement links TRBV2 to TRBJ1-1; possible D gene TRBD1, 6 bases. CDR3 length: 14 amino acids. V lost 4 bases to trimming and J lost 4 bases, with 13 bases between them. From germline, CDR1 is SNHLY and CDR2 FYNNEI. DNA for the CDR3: TGTGCCAGCAGTGCGGAGACAGGTACCACTGAAGCTTTCTTT. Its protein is CASSAETGTTEAFF. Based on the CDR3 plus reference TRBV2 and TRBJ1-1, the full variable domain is EPEVTQTPSHQVTQMGQEVILRCVPISNHLYFYWYRQILGQKVEFLVSFYNNEISEKSEIFDDQFSVERPDGSNFTLKIRSTKLEDSAMYFCASSAETGTTEAFFGQGTRLTVV.

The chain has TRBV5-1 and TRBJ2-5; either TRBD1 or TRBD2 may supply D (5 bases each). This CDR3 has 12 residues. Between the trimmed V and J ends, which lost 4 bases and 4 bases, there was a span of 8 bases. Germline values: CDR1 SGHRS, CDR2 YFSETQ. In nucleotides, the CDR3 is TGCGCCAGCAGCGGGGGTTTAGAGACCCAGTACTTC. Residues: CASSGGLETQYF.

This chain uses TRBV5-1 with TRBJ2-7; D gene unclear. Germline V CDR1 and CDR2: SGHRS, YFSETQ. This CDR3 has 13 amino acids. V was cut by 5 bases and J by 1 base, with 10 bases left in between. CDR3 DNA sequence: TGCGCCAGCAGACTCACACCTTCCTACGAGCAGTACTTC. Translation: CASRLTPSYEQYF.

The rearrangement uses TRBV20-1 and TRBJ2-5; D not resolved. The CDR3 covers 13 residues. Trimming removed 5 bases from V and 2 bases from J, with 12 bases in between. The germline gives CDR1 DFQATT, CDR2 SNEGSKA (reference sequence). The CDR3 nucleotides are TGCAGTGCTCTAGTAACATCTCAAGAGACCCAGTACTTC. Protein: CSALVTSQETQYF.

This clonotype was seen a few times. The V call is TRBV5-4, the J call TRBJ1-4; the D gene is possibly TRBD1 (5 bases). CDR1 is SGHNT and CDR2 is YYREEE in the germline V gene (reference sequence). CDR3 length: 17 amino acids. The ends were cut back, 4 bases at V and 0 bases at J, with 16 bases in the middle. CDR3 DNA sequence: TGTGCCAGCAGCCGTGACAGCCGCGACGCAACTAATGAAAAACTGTTTTTT. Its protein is CASSRDSRDATNEKLFF.

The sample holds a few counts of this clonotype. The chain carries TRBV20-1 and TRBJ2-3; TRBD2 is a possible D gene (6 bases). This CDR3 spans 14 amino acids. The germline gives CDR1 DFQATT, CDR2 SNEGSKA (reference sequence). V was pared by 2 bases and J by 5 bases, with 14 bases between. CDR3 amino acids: CSARSSAGGDTQYF. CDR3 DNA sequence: TGCAGTGCTAGATCCTCAGCGGGTGGAGATACGCAGTATTTT.

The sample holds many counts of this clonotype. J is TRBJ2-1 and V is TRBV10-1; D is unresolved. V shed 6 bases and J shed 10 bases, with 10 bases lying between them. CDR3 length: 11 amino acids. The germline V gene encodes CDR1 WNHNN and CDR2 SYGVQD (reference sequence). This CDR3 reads CASSNDLEQFF. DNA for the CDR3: TGCGCCAGCAGCAACGACCTCGAGCAGTTCTTC.

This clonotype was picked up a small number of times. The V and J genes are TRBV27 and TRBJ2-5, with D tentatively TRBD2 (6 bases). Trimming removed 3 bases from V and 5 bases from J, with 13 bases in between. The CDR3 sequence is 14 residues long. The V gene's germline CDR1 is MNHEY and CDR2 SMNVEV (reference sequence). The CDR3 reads CASSFSAGGETQYF. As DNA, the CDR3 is TGTGCCAGCAGTTTTTCAGCCGGAGGGGAGACCCAGTACTTC.